Each of the 19 T cell receptor beta chains below was sequenced from the same sample in a study of beta chain features in type 1 diabetes. Of the isolated RNA, all was reverse transcribed, and so the sequenced material was expressed TCRB transcripts. The table came from immunoSEQ multiplex PCR; TCRdb's copy has only in-frame clones and leaves some out. The sample yields approximately 330,000 clones, roughly 11% seen once. The source material was naive CD4+ T cells from blood. The receptors shown here come from a woman aged 25-40 years in good health.

This clone was picked up a small number of times. CDR3 loop: CASSPPSPTVANYGYTF. The CDR3 bases are TGTGCCAGCTCACCCCCGTCACCGACAGTCGCTAACTATGGCTACACCTTC. This chain links TRBV18 with TRBJ1-2; the D gene is possibly TRBD1 (5 bases). The V end lost 3 bases, the J end lost 0 bases, and 17 bases lay between the germline ends. Germline assignment: CDR1 KGHSH and CDR2 LQKENI. This CDR3 is built from 17 residues.

V and J are TRBV25-1 and TRBJ2-1, with D unclear. The CDR3 runs to 16 residues. Per germline, CDR1 MGHDK and CDR2 SYGVNS. The V end lost 3 bases, the J end lost 3 bases, and 15 bases lay between the germline ends. CDR3 loop: CASSDPHRGYYNEQFF. Here the CDR3 DNA reads TGTGCCAGCAGTGACCCGCATCGCGGTTACTACAATGAGCAGTTCTTC.

This clone was counted a few times. This sample also contains other DNA sequences that code for the same CDR3. The rearrangement links TRBV28 to TRBJ2-7; TRBD2 might be the D (6 bases). CDR1 is MDHEN and CDR2 is SYDVKM in the germline V gene. V was clipped by 3 bases and J by 0 bases, with 12 bases between them. The CDR3 totals 15 residues. CDR3 bases: TGTGCCAGCAGTTTGAGGCGGGGTCTCTCCTACGAGCAGTACTTC. It specifies CASSLRRGLSYEQYF.

V gene TRBV4-2 combines with J gene TRBJ2-7, with D possibly matching TRBD2 (7 bases). CDR3 size: 17 residues. CDR1 and CDR2 (germline): LGHNA, YNFKEQ. V was pared by 1 base and J by 0 bases, with 16 bases between. The CDR3 loop is CASSQGGGGGSSYEQYF. The CDR3, as DNA: TGTGCCAGCAGCCAAGGAGGGGGAGGCGGGAGCTCCTACGAGCAGTACTTC.

This chain uses TRBV5-4 with TRBJ2-2; TRBD2 matches 11 bases. The CDR3 runs to 16 residues. Germline V gene sequence: CDR1 SGHNT, CDR2 YYREEE (reference sequence). The ends lost 2 bases at V and 1 base at J; junction bases unmatched: 1. CDR3 sequence reads: CASSFGTSGNTGELFF. CDR3 sequence (DNA): TGTGCCAGCAGCTTCGGGACTAGCGGGAACACCGGGGAGCTGTTTTTT.

V gene TRBV28 combines with J gene TRBJ2-7, with 7 bases matching TRBD1. This CDR3 comprises 15 residues. V trimming: 4 bases; J trimming: 4 bases; junction bases outside the gene matches: 10. The germline V gene has CDR1 MDHEN and CDR2 SYDVKM. CDR3 loop: CASSSSGTVSYEQYF. The CDR3 DNA is TGTGCCAGCAGTTCATCCGGGACAGTGTCTTACGAGCAGTACTTC. Variable domain in full (rest from reference TRBV28 and TRBJ2-7): DVKVTQSSRYLVKRTGEKVFLECVQDMDHENMFWYRQDPGLGLRLIYFSYDVKMKEKGDIPEGYSVSREKKERFSLILESASTNQTSMYLCASSSSGTVSYEQYFGPGTRLTVT.

This clone has only a few counts. The chain carries TRBV11-2 and TRBJ2-5; 9 bases align to TRBD1. The CDR3 is 16 residues long. V dropped 6 bases and J dropped 1; count of bases not matched to a gene: 9. Germline lookup yields CDR1 SGHAT and CDR2 FQNNGV. The CDR3 here is CASSKDRGRSQETQYF. The CDR3, as DNA: TGTGCCAGCAGTAAGGACAGGGGCAGGTCCCAAGAGACCCAGTACTTC.

In DNA, the CDR3 is TGTGCCAGCAGCGCGGGTCAGCCCCAGCATTTT. It specifies CASSAGQPQHF. The chain has TRBV5-6 and TRBJ1-5; D is uncertain. Germline V CDR1 and CDR2: SGHDT, YYEEEE. V lost 4 bases and J 6 bases, leaving 5 bases between the germline ends. There are 11 residues in the CDR3.

The chain has TRBV11-2 and TRBJ1-4, with D unclear. Trimming pared 3 bases from V and 10 bases from J, leaving 15 bases between. This CDR3 has 14 amino acids. CDR1 and CDR2 from the germline V gene are SGHAT and FQNNGV. The CDR3 here is CASSFQLASGKLFF. The CDR3 DNA sequence: TGTGCCAGCAGCTTTCAACTAGCATCGGGAAAACTGTTTTTT.

The rearrangement links TRBV28 to TRBJ2-7; tentatively, D is TRBD1 (6 bases). Trimming pared 3 bases from V and 3 bases from J, leaving 24 bases between. The CDR3 spans 18 residues. Germline assignment: CDR1 MDHEN and CDR2 SYDVKM. CDR3 amino acids: CASSFPGVGYSRSYEQYF. As DNA, the CDR3 is TGTGCCAGCAGTTTCCCAGGGGTCGGTTACTCCCGTAGCTACGAGCAGTACTTC.

V usage is TRBV23-1 and J usage is TRBJ2-7; D is perhaps TRBD1 (5 bases). TRBV23-1 is an ORF, and what it does is uncertain. Between the trimmed V and J ends, which lost 6 bases and 0 bases, there was a span of 12 bases. The CDR3 loop spans 14 amino acids. CDR3 region: CASSHDSLSYEQYF. The CDR3 DNA reads TGCGCCAGCAGCCATGACAGTCTCTCCTACGAGCAGTACTTC.

V is TRBV14 and J is TRBJ2-6; a possible D gene is TRBD1 (6 bases). Germline lookup yields CDR1 SGHDN and CDR2 FVKESK. The germline V and J ends were trimmed by 0 bases and 0 bases, with 24 bases remaining between them. The CDR3 has 22 residues. For the CDR3, the DNA is TGTGCCAGCAGCCAAGATTTGGGACAAGCAAAACCCACCCCCTCTGGGGCCAACGTCCTGACTTTC. As protein: CASSQDLGQAKPTPSGANVLTF. The full variable domain, rest sourced from reference TRBV14 and TRBJ2-6, is EAGVTQFPSHSVIEKGQTVTLRCDPISGHDNLYWYRRVMGKEIKFLLHFVKESKQDESGMPNNRFLAERTGGTYSTLKVQPAELEDSGVYFCASSQDLGQAKPTPSGANVLTFGAGSRLTVL.

The chain uses TRBV7-3 and TRBJ2-1, with 11 nucleotides matching TRBD1. The V and J ends lost 6 bases and 8 bases, in that order; junction bases with no gene match: 9. CDR3 length: 15 residues. Germline V gene sequence: CDR1 SGHTA, CDR2 FQGTGA. DNA for the CDR3: TGTGCCAGCAGAGCAACCGGGACAGGGGGGGATGAGCAGTTCTTC. This translates into CASRATGTGGDEQFF.

This clone was counted a few times. The chain employs TRBV11-2 and TRBJ2-2, with TRBD2 matching 7 bases. Germline V gene sequence: CDR1 SGHAT, CDR2 FQNNGV. Losses at the gene ends were 8 bases for V and 2 bases for J; bases not matched to a gene: 11. The CDR3 length is 16 residues. The CDR3 region is CASPFDRGLNTGELFF. In DNA, the CDR3 is TGTGCCAGCCCTTTTGACCGGGGACTAAACACCGGGGAGCTGTTTTTT.

The chain carries TRBV9 and TRBJ2-3, with 9 bases that match TRBD2. The CDR3 extends over 16 amino acids. J was trimmed by 2 bases and V by 0 bases; bases with no gene match: 4. The germline V gene encodes CDR1 SGDLS and CDR2 YYNGEE. For the CDR3, the DNA is TGTGCCAGCAGCGTAGGGACTAGCGACTCCACAGATACGCAGTATTTT. Its translation: CASSVGTSDSTDTQYF.

The rearrangement links TRBV29-1 to TRBJ2-2; 11 bases match TRBD2. The CDR3 spans 13 residues. V shed 7 bases and J 5 bases; nucleotides not matched to a gene: 3. CDR1 and CDR2 (germline): SQVTM, ANQGSEA. The CDR3: CSGLAGGTGELFF. The DNA for the CDR3 is TGCAGCGGTTTAGCGGGAGGGACCGGGGAGCTGTTTTTT.

The genes are TRBV2 and TRBJ1-2; D might be TRBD1 (6 bases). Germline V lookup: CDR1 SNHLY, CDR2 FYNNEI. The CDR3 totals 13 residues. Between the trimmed V and J ends, which lost 6 bases and 6 bases, there was a span of 14 bases. In DNA form, the CDR3 reads TGTGCCAGCAGGGTACAGGGCGCTGATGGCTACACCTTC. Its translation is CASRVQGADGYTF.

V gene TRBV7-3 combines with J gene TRBJ2-3; D unresolved. Looked up from germline, CDR1 is SGHTA and CDR2 is FQGTGA. CDR3 length: 13 residues. Trimming took off 5 bases at V and 2 bases at J, with 8 bases between the two ends. CDR3 nucleotide sequence: TGTGCCAGCAGCGCCCCCTACACAGATACGCAGTATTTT. It codes for CASSAPYTDTQYF.

This CDR3 reads CASSLPLAGYEQYF. CDR3 in DNA: TGTGCCAGCAGCTTACCCCTAGCGGGCTACGAGCAGTACTTC. The V call is TRBV7-9, the J call TRBJ2-7; 8 nucleotides line up with TRBD2. CDR3 size: 14 residues. CDR1 and CDR2 (germline): SEHNR, FQNEAQ (reference sequence). Trimming at V came to 2 bases and at J to 3 bases, leaving 3 bases not matched to a gene.